What follows are 24 T cell receptor beta chains derived from one specimen sequenced in a study of low-dose radiotherapy and immunotherapy resistance in tumors. Time point meaning: after trial treatment. Treatment described: LDRT plus nivolumab, ipilimumab, low-dose cyclophosphamide and aspirin (RACIN trial). First-strand cDNA used TRAV- and TRBV-specific primers, covering alpha and beta chains. Using a constant-region primer together with a V-primer adapter, TCRs were subjected to 20 to 25 PCR cycles of amplification. TCRdb ran MiXCR on the reads and lists one entry per CDR3 protein. This repertoire shows tens of thousands of distinct CDR3 sequences, about 20% found once; its top ten account for roughly 9.4%. The starting material was PBMCs, obtained after low-dose radiotherapy plus immunotherapy. All receptors come from a female donor with ovarian cancer.

This clonotype was found many times. The chain recombines TRBV30 with TRBJ2-7; TRBD2 might be the D (6 bases). Between the trimmed V and J ends, which lost 2 bases and 3 bases, there was a span of 11 bases. The CDR3 sequence is 13 residues long. Germline V lookup: CDR1 GTSNPN, CDR2 SVGIG (reference sequence). CDR3 sequence (DNA): TGTGCCTGGAGTCCGAGACTAGACTACGAGCAGTACTTC. It yields the protein CAWSPRLDYEQYF.

Of note for this clonotype: The junction does not match germline at one end; this may be a read error. This chain connects TRBV27 to TRBJ2-1; 8 bases agree with TRBD1. Per the germline V gene, CDR1 is MNHEY and CDR2 is SMNVEV (reference sequence). The CDR3 runs 18 residues. The CDR3 coding sequence is TGTGCCAGCAGTAAACTTACCACAGGGGGAAAGCGGTGGAATGAGCAGTGCTTC. Protein product: CASSKLTTGGKRWNEQCF.

In this sample, this clonotype turned up many times. The germline gene is not matched at one end of the junction; a read error may be the cause. The chain recombines TRBV3-1 with TRBJ2-1; 14 bases fit TRBD2. The germline gives CDR1 LGHDT, CDR2 YNNKEL (reference sequence). This CDR3 has 16 amino acids. The CDR3 DNA sequence: TGTGCCAGCAGCCCGACGACTAGCGGGAGGGGCAATGAGCATTTCTTC. Protein sequence: CASSPTTSGRGNEHFF.

This clonotype occurred many times. The rearrangement uses TRBV6-5 and TRBJ1-5, with unresolved D. This CDR3 spans 14 amino acids. Between the trimmed V and J ends, which lost 0 bases and 7 bases, there was a span of 10 bases. Germline V lookup: CDR1 MNHEY, CDR2 SVGAGI. CDR3 sequence (DNA): TGTGCCAGCAGTTACTCTCCGGGGTTACAGCCCCAGCATTTT. It yields the protein CASSYSPGLQPQHF.

This clonotype was counted ten times or more. The V and J genes are TRBV12-3 or TRBV12-4 and TRBJ2-5; D may match TRBD1 or TRBD2 (5 bases each). V lost 5 bases to trimming and J lost 2 bases, with 18 bases between them. CDR3 length equals 16 residues. Here the CDR3 DNA reads TGTGCCAGCAGTCTCGGGACGGCCAAGAAGCAAGAGACCCAGTACTTC. Encoded protein: CASSLGTAKKQETQYF.

CDR3 nucleotide sequence: TGTGCCAGCAGCCAAGATGCGAAGGCGGCAGCAACCGGCACGCATTTT. Translation: CASSQDAKAAATGTHF. This chain joins TRBV4-2 and TRBJ1-5; no firm D call. This CDR3 contains 16 residues. V gave up 0 bases and J gave up 15 bases, with 24 bases separating them. Germline CDR1 and CDR2: LGHNA and YNFKEQ.

This clonotype was seen repeatedly, ten times or more. The V gene is TRBV20-1, the J gene TRBJ1-1, with 11 positions matching TRBD1. CDR3 length equals 17 residues. The V gene's germline CDR1 is DFQATT and CDR2 SNEGSKA (reference sequence). Unmatched junction bases numbered 16, after V lost 3 bases and J lost 7 bases. CDR3 in DNA: TGCAGTGCTAGGAACCCTGGGACAGGGGGAACCCAACGTGAAGCTTTCTTT. It is translated as CSARNPGTGGTQREAFF.

This clonotype was counted many times. This rearrangement joins TRBV6-6 to TRBJ1-5; tentatively, D is TRBD1 (6 bases). This CDR3 has 14 residues. Germline values: CDR1 MNHNY, CDR2 SVGAGI (reference sequence). The germline V and J ends were trimmed by 2 bases and 6 bases, with 11 bases remaining between them. The CDR3 loop is CASSYGQGIQPQHF. The CDR3 DNA sequence: TGTGCCAGCAGTTACGGGCAGGGGATTCAGCCCCAGCATTTT.

This clonotype has ten or more counts. This chain connects TRBV28 to TRBJ2-1, with D perhaps TRBD1 (6 bases). V was shortened by 5 bases and J by 5 bases, with 7 bases between the two germline ends. Germline V gives CDR1 MDHEN, CDR2 SYDVKM. CDR3 size: 12 residues. The CDR3 nucleotides are TGTGCCAGCAGTAACAGGGACAATGAGCAGTTCTTC. Residues: CASSNRDNEQFF.

The chain recombines TRBV28 with TRBJ2-2, with 8 bases lining up with TRBD1. Germline CDR1 and CDR2: MDHEN and SYDVKM. There are 14 residues in the CDR3. The junction had 4 bases not matched to a gene; V was cut back by 6 bases and J by 4 bases. The CDR3 nucleotides read TGTGCCAGCAGGGGGACAGGAGGCACCGGGGAGCTGTTTTTT. Translated, it gives CASRGTGGTGELFF.

This clonotype was seen many times. In DNA form, the CDR3 reads TGTGCCAGCTTGGAGCCGCGGGGGGCCCCCACAGATACGCAGTATTTT. It yields the protein CASLEPRGAPTDTQYF. V usage is TRBV2 and J usage is TRBJ2-3, with TRBD2 matching 8 bases. Germline lookup yields CDR1 SNHLY and CDR2 FYNNEI. V lost 8 bases and J lost 2; bases outside the gene matches: 12. The CDR3 spans 16 residues.

This clonotype was counted many times. The gene calls are TRBV6-2 or TRBV6-3 and TRBJ1-5, with D perhaps TRBD1 (6 bases). Germline CDR1 and CDR2: MNHEY and SVGEGT. V was clipped by 8 bases and J by 4 bases, with 9 bases between them. The CDR3 is 12 residues long. The CDR3 coding sequence is TGTGCCAGCCGGCAGGGGAATCAGCCCCAGCATTTT. This sequence encodes CASRQGNQPQHF.

This clonotype has a count of ten or more. The rearrangement joins TRBV10-3 to TRBJ2-5; 8 nucleotides align to TRBD2. This CDR3 has 13 amino acids. The V segment lost 10 bases and the J segment 3 bases; nucleotides outside the gene matches: 7. Germline V gene sequence: CDR1 ENHRY, CDR2 SYGVKD. In nucleotides, the CDR3 is TGTGCCAACAGAGACGGGGGGGAAGAGACCCAGTACTTC. Residues: CANRDGGEETQYF.

This clonotype was seen many times. V is TRBV3-1 and J is TRBJ1-3, with TRBD1 as a possible D gene (6 bases). The CDR3 extends over 14 amino acids. Germline values: CDR1 LGHDT, CDR2 YNNKEL (reference sequence). The ends were cut back, 7 bases at V and 1 base at J, with 11 bases in the middle. DNA of the CDR3: TGTGCCAGCACCGGGGGCAAATCTGGAAACACCATATATTTT. It codes for CASTGGKSGNTIYF.

This clonotype was recorded at least ten times. The rearrangement links TRBV11-2 to TRBJ2-1; TRBD2 matches at 14 bases. After removal of 6 bases from V and 0 bases from J, the junction contained 10 bases not matched to a gene. The CDR3 consists of 19 residues. CDR1 is SGHAT, CDR2 FQNNGV, per germline. CDR3 amino acids: CASRKGTSGRGGSYNEQFF. Here the CDR3 DNA reads TGTGCCAGCAGAAAGGGGACTAGCGGGAGAGGGGGCTCCTACAATGAGCAGTTCTTC.

The chain uses TRBV9 and TRBJ1-6; tentative D call: TRBD1 (5 bases). The germline V gene has CDR1 SGDLS and CDR2 YYNGEE. The ends were cut back, 1 base at V and 9 bases at J, with 11 bases in the middle. This CDR3 has 14 residues. The CDR3 coding sequence is TGTGCCAGCAGCGTACAGGGAAAGGGTTCACCCCTCCACTTT. Its translation is CASSVQGKGSPLHF.

In its sample, this clonotype was seen a few times. The chain employs TRBV27 and TRBJ2-1; 7 bases align to TRBD2. The CDR3 extends over 14 amino acids. CDR1 and CDR2 (germline): MNHEY, SMNVEV (reference sequence). V lost 6 bases to trimming and J lost 4 bases; unmatched junction nucleotides: 6. The CDR3 sequence is CASSRRDYYNEQFF. CDR3 nucleotides: TGTGCCAGCAGCCGGCGGGACTATTACAATGAGCAGTTCTTC.

At least ten counts were recorded for this clonotype. This rearrangement joins TRBV2 to TRBJ2-1, with 10 bases lining up with TRBD1. Germline V gene lookup returns CDR1 SNHLY and CDR2 FYNNEI. J lost 6 bases, V lost 0 bases, and 17 bases had no gene match. This CDR3 is 20 amino acids long. The CDR3 DNA reads TGTGCCAGCAGTGAAGCGCTTCGGTGGACCGGGACAGGGGTATCCAATGAGCAGTTCTTC. This codes for CASSEALRWTGTGVSNEQFF.

The table lists this clonotype with a few counts. The chain is built from TRBV12-3 or TRBV12-4 and TRBJ2-5; 8 nucleotides align to TRBD2. The CDR3 sequence is 12 residues long. With 6 bases clipped from V and 5 bases from J, the junction kept 2 bases outside the gene matches. DNA for the CDR3: TGTGCCAGCAGGTCTAGCGGGGAGACCCAGTACTTC. It encodes CASRSSGETQYF.

This clonotype has at least ten counts. This chain links TRBV28 with TRBJ1-3, with D unclear. This CDR3 region has 14 residues. With 3 bases removed from V and 0 bases from J, the gap between germline ends came to 6 bases. The germline CDR1 and CDR2 sequences are MDHEN and SYDVKM. The CDR3 reads CASSFSNSGNTIYF. CDR3 nucleotides: TGTGCCAGCAGTTTTTCGAACTCTGGAAACACCATATATTTT.

This clonotype was picked up many times. This chain joins TRBV7-8 and TRBJ2-3; TRBD2 is a possible D gene (5 bases). V was pared by 4 bases and J by 0 bases, with 17 bases between. There are 17 residues in the CDR3. Per the germline V gene, CDR1 is SGHVS and CDR2 is FQNEAQ. CDR3 region: CASSWTSGRASTDTQYF. Here the CDR3 DNA reads TGTGCCAGCAGCTGGACGTCTGGGCGGGCAAGCACAGATACGCAGTATTTT.

This clonotype was picked up many times. The chain has TRBV7-3 and TRBJ2-3; D is undetermined. The germline gives CDR1 SGHTA, CDR2 FQGTGA. V was shortened by 3 bases and J by 0 bases, with 7 bases between the two germline ends. CDR3 size: 14 residues. The CDR3, as DNA: TGTGCCAGCAGCTTCGGCAGAAGCACAGATACGCAGTATTTT. Encoded protein: CASSFGRSTDTQYF.

This clonotype was counted at least ten times. The rearrangement uses TRBV19 and TRBJ1-2, with TRBD1 matching 8 bases. The trim removed 7 bases at V and 7 bases at J, leaving 5 bases unmatched. CDR1 is LNHDA and CDR2 is SQIVND in the germline V gene (reference sequence). The CDR3 loop spans 12 amino acids. This CDR3 is CASTQTGVGYTF. The CDR3 coding sequence is TGTGCCAGTACCCAGACAGGGGTTGGCTACACCTTC.

This clonotype was found many times. The rearrangement uses TRBV30 and TRBJ1-1; the D is unclear. CDR3 length: 11 amino acids. Germline V CDR1 and CDR2: GTSNPN, SVGIG (reference sequence). The V end lost 3 bases, the J end lost 6 bases, and 8 bases lay between the germline ends. As DNA, the CDR3 is TGTGCCTGGAGCCGTAGTTCTGAAGCTTTCTTT. Its translation is CAWSRSSEAFF. Based on the CDR3 plus reference TRBV30 and TRBJ1-1, the full variable domain is SQTIHQWPATLVQPVGSPLSLECTVEGTSNPNLYWYRQAAGRGLQLLFYSVGIGQISSEVPQNLSASRPQDRQFILSSKKLLLSDSGFYLCAWSRSSEAFFGQGTRLTVV.